This T cell receptor (beta chain) was sequenced for a study of control samples from healthy donors and cancer patients. This table comes from immunoSEQ multiplex PCR, and its TCRdb copy is limited to in-frame clones, with some not included. This sample has about 80,000 clones, with around 83% found just once. The V and J ends lost 11 bases and 5 bases, in that order; junction bases with no gene match: 5. This CDR3 spans 12 amino acids. Germline V gives CDR1 SEHNR, CDR2 FQNEAQ (reference sequence). The chain combines TRBV7-9 with TRBJ1-2, with 10 bases aligning to TRBD1. The sequencing input was PBMCs. The receptor comes from a man aged 55 to 70 with head and neck cancer. In DNA form, the CDR3 reads TGTGCCGTGGACAGGGGGTGGTATGGCTACACCTTC. It translates to CAVDRGWYGYTF.